The sequence of this TCR beta chain was determined in a study of Ad26.COV2.S vaccination and SARS-CoV-2 variants. Study-wide context: Intramuscular Ad26.COV2.S doses were given once or twice, 56 days apart.

This clone came up once. Its antigen remains unidentified. Whole-study results and caveats: Recipients given vaccine exceeded placebo recipients in spike-specific TCR breadth.

This sample's treatment: 15 to 20 received Ad26.COV2.S at low or high dose, single or two shots; about 5 received placebo; per-sample allocation not given. Day 63 after the first vaccine or placebo injection was the time point for sampling. Trimming at V came to 6 bases and at J to 5 bases, leaving 6 bases not matched to a gene. The CDR3 spans 15 residues. CDR1 and CDR2 (germline): MNHEY, SVGEGT. Profiling relied on immunoSEQ multiplex PCR, and the TCRdb table lists in-frame clones only, not all of them. The table records a few hundred thousand clones, 70% to 90% of them present only once. The material sequenced was peripheral blood, taken in a trial of Ad26.COV2.S vaccine versus placebo. The chain uses TRBV6-2 or TRBV6-3 and TRBJ1-4; 10 nucleotides line up with TRBD1. The receptor was derived from a person aged 18 to 59 who received the Ad26.COV2.S COVID-19 vaccine or a placebo. The CDR3 loop reads CASSRRTGGNEKLFF. DNA of the CDR3: TGTGCCAGCAGCCGCCGGACAGGGGGAAATGAAAAACTGTTTTTT.